This entry lists 22 T cell receptor beta chains sequenced from one sample in a study of T cell responses to AZD1222 COVID-19 vaccine. Sequenced by immunoSEQ multiplex PCR; TCRdb stores in-frame clones only, minus some. The sample yields nearly 110,000 clones, 92% seen once. The sequenced sample was peripheral blood, obtained 28 days after the second AZD1222 dose. All receptors come from an adult who received the AZD1222 COVID-19 vaccine.

The gene calls are TRBV30 and TRBJ1-5; weak D call: TRBD1 (5 bases). CDR3 length equals 14 residues. The germline V gene encodes CDR1 GTSNPN and CDR2 SVGIG (reference sequence). The V end lost 6 bases, the J end lost 2 bases, and 14 bases lay between the germline ends. In DNA, the CDR3 is TGTGCCTGCCTGACGGGGGGTGGCAATCAGCCCCAGCATTTT. This translates into CACLTGGGNQPQHF.

The V and J genes are TRBV11-3 and TRBJ2-1, with 10 bases aligning to TRBD2. The CDR3 sequence is 17 residues long. V lost 0 bases and J lost 5; bases outside the gene matches: 7. CDR1 SGHNT and CDR2 YENEEA come from the germline V gene. The CDR3 spells CASSLDLAGVLHNEQFF. In DNA form, the CDR3 reads TGTGCCAGCAGCTTAGATCTAGCGGGAGTTCTCCACAATGAGCAGTTCTTC.

The table lists this clone with a count of one. The rearrangement uses TRBV10-1 and TRBJ2-7; no reliable D call. Germline V gives CDR1 WNHNN, CDR2 SYGVQD (reference sequence). The CDR3 length is 13 residues. Trimming stripped 3 bases from V and 2 bases from J, with 8 bases between. CDR3 loop: CASSERETYEQYF. The CDR3, as DNA: TGCGCCAGCAGTGAAAGGGAAACCTACGAGCAGTACTTC.

The chain joins TRBV19 to TRBJ2-3; TRBD2 matches 8 bases. Germline CDR1 and CDR2: LNHDA and SQIVND (reference sequence). V trimming: 3 bases; J trimming: 8 bases; junction bases outside the gene matches: 1. The CDR3 is made up of 12 amino acids. The CDR3 region has the DNA TGTGCCAGTAGTATCGCGGGGGGTACGCAGTATTTT. Translating it yields CASSIAGGTQYF.

The chain is built from TRBV25-1 and TRBJ2-3; D not certain. There are 16 residues in the CDR3. Germline V lookup: CDR1 MGHDK, CDR2 SYGVNS. The germline V and J ends were trimmed by 3 bases and 2 bases, with 15 bases remaining between them. CDR3 nucleotides: TGTGCCAGCAGTGATCCTCTGGGTGGAACCACAGATACGCAGTATTTT. It yields the protein CASSDPLGGTTDTQYF. Filled out from reference TRBV25-1 and TRBJ2-3, the complete variable domain reads EADIYQTPRYLVIGTGKKITLECSQTMGHDKMYWYQQDPGMELHLIHYSYGVNSTEKGDLSSESTVSRIRTEHFPLTLESARPSHTSQYLCASSDPLGGTTDTQYFGPGTRLTVL.

This chain uses TRBV28 with TRBJ1-1; D is undetermined. Germline values: CDR1 MDHEN, CDR2 SYDVKM. This CDR3 comprises 14 residues. The germline V and J ends were trimmed by 6 bases and 4 bases, with 15 bases remaining between them. This CDR3 is CASSDYFEATEAFF. CDR3 nucleotide sequence: TGTGCCAGCAGCGACTACTTCGAGGCCACTGAAGCTTTCTTT. The full variable domain, rest sourced from reference TRBV28 and TRBJ1-1, is DVKVTQSSRYLVKRTGEKVFLECVQDMDHENMFWYRQDPGLGLRLIYFSYDVKMKEKGDIPEGYSVSREKKERFSLILESASTNQTSMYLCASSDYFEATEAFFGQGTRLTVV.

The chain employs TRBV6-1 and TRBJ1-2; D uncertain. Germline-derived CDR1 and CDR2 are MNHNS and SASEGT. Trimming shortened V by 0 bases and J by 2 bases, and 7 bases separated the two germline ends. The CDR3 runs 14 residues. The CDR3 DNA reads as TGTGCCAGCAGTGAAGCTTTGGGGAACTATGGCTACACCTTC. Translation gives CASSEALGNYGYTF.

This clone appeared a few times. Other nucleotide sequences from this sample produce the same CDR3. For the CDR3, the DNA is TGTGCCAGCAGTTTCGGACAAGCTAATGAAAAACTGTTTTTT. It is translated as CASSFGQANEKLFF. The V gene is TRBV27, the J gene TRBJ1-4, with a tentative D call TRBD1 (5 bases). The CDR3 is made up of 14 amino acids. Trimming stripped 3 bases from V and 3 bases from J, with 8 bases between. Germline values: CDR1 MNHEY, CDR2 SMNVEV (reference sequence).

V gene TRBV5-6 combines with J gene TRBJ1-3; 8 bases map to TRBD1. This CDR3 spans 17 amino acids. In germline, CDR1 is SGHDT, CDR2 YYEEEE. With 5 bases clipped from V and 6 bases from J, the junction kept 16 bases outside the gene matches. The CDR3 DNA reads as TGTGCCAGCAGTCCAGGGGGCGATTGGGGCCTGAAAAACACCATATATTTT. Protein product: CASSPGGDWGLKNTIYF.

The chain is built from TRBV7-2 and TRBJ1-2; 9 bases fit TRBD1. The germline CDR1 and CDR2 sequences are SGHTA and FQGNSA. J was trimmed by 7 bases and V by 5 bases; bases with no gene match: 5. The CDR3 has 13 residues. The chain's CDR3 is CASSLQGARGYTF. CDR3 coding DNA: TGTGCCAGCAGCCTACAGGGGGCGCGTGGCTACACCTTC.

This clone was counted a single time. CDR3 in DNA: TGTGCCAGCACCCCCCAGGGGGTCAAAAACATTCAGTACTTC. Encoded protein: CASTPQGVKNIQYF. V gene TRBV6-6 combines with J gene TRBJ2-4, with TRBD1 matching 7 bases. The junction had 6 bases not matched to a gene; V was cut back by 7 bases and J by 3 bases. CDR3 size: 14 residues. CDR1 MNHNY and CDR2 SVGAGI come from the germline V gene (reference sequence).

This rearrangement joins TRBV10-3 to TRBJ1-5, with D possibly being TRBD1 (5 bases). The CDR3 has 14 residues. Germline V CDR1 and CDR2: ENHRY, SYGVKD. V dropped 6 bases and J dropped 5 bases, with 14 bases sitting between them. In nucleotides, the CDR3 is TGTGCCATCAGAGCTGGGCGGGGGGATCAGCCCCAGCATTTT. It translates to CAIRAGRGDQPQHF.

Worth noting for this clone: Different DNA sequences within this sample yield the same CDR3. This sequence joins TRBV5-1 and TRBJ2-7; D gene uncertain. Germline loops: CDR1 SGHRS, CDR2 YFSETQ. Trimming cost V 3 bases and J 2 bases, with 3 bases left between them. This CDR3 spans 11 amino acids. The CDR3 spells CASSSTYEQYF. The CDR3 DNA is TGCGCCAGCAGCTCCACCTACGAGCAGTACTTC.

The rearrangement uses TRBV5-1 and TRBJ2-1; TRBD1 or TRBD2 may be the D gene (5 bases each). The CDR3 is 13 amino acids. V shed 5 bases and J shed 7 bases, with 13 bases lying between them. In germline, CDR1 is SGHRS, CDR2 YFSETQ. The CDR3 loop reads CASRTGTGNEQFF. The CDR3, as DNA: TGCGCCAGCAGAACCGGGACGGGTAATGAGCAGTTCTTC.

The genes are TRBV5-1 and TRBJ1-2; D may be TRBD1 (5 bases). The V gene lost 2 bases and the J gene lost 6 bases, with 8 bases spanning the gap. Germline values: CDR1 SGHRS, CDR2 YFSETQ. The CDR3 loop spans 12 amino acids. In DNA form, the CDR3 reads TGCGCCAGCAGCTTAGGAGGGGATGGCTACACCTTC. Protein: CASSLGGDGYTF.

This chain joins TRBV27 and TRBJ2-7, with D hard to call. The length of the CDR3 is 14 residues. The germline gives CDR1 MNHEY, CDR2 SMNVEV (reference sequence). V dropped 7 bases and J dropped 2 bases, with 15 bases sitting between them. The CDR3 sequence: CASNSPNSPYEQYF. CDR3 bases: TGTGCCAGCAACTCCCCCAATAGCCCCTACGAGCAGTACTTC.

The chain has TRBV5-4 and TRBJ1-4; D unclear. The V gene lost 4 bases and the J gene lost 4 bases, with 17 bases spanning the gap. Germline-derived CDR1 and CDR2 are SGHNT and YYREEE (reference sequence). The CDR3 sequence is 16 residues long. The CDR3 DNA reads TGTGCCAGCAGCCCCGATGTGATCTCAGTTAATGAAAAACTGTTTTTT. This codes for CASSPDVISVNEKLFF.

This chain links TRBV13 with TRBJ2-2; D is ambiguous. Germline V gives CDR1 PRHDT, CDR2 FYEKMQ (reference sequence). The CDR3 runs 16 residues. V was clipped by 5 bases and J by 0 bases, with 13 bases between them. In DNA form, the CDR3 reads TGTGCCAGCAGCCGCCGGCTAGGCGCGAACACCGGGGAGCTGTTTTTT. Its translation: CASSRRLGANTGELFF.

The chain uses TRBV4-1 and TRBJ2-1; weak D call: TRBD1 (8 bases). The CDR3 is 14 residues long. V was shortened by 1 base and J by 9 bases, with 13 bases between the two germline ends. Germline CDR1 and CDR2: MGHRA and YSYEKL. The CDR3 spells CASSQVQGGSEQFF. CDR3 in DNA: TGCGCCAGCAGCCAAGTACAGGGGGGGAGTGAGCAGTTCTTC.

The chain employs TRBV9 and TRBJ2-1, with 10 bases that match TRBD2. V lost 4 bases and J lost 2; bases outside the gene matches: 6. Germline V gene sequence: CDR1 SGDLS, CDR2 YYNGEE. The CDR3 runs 16 residues. The CDR3 spells CASSPLSGRAYNEQFF. For the CDR3, the DNA is TGTGCCAGCAGCCCTTTAAGCGGGAGGGCCTACAATGAGCAGTTCTTC.

The rearrangement joins TRBV21-1 to TRBJ1-5. TRBV21-1 is tagged as a pseudogene. This CDR3 comprises 14 residues. CDR3 in DNA: TGTGCCAGCAGCAAAAAAGGTTGCAATCAGCCCCAGCATTTT. The encoded protein is CASSKKGCNQPQHF.

The gene calls are TRBV6-2 or TRBV6-3 and TRBJ1-2; D ambiguous. The CDR3 length is 15 residues. Trimming pared 0 bases from V and 2 bases from J, leaving 10 bases between. Germline V gene data show CDR1 as MNHEY and CDR2 as SVGEGT. The CDR3 protein is CASSYSNIFNYGYTF. In DNA, the CDR3 is TGTGCCAGCAGTTACTCGAATATCTTCAACTATGGCTACACCTTC.